This T cell receptor beta chain came from a study of blood T cell repertoires in COVID-19. The overall study: The origin of the acute and convalescent COVID-19 samples was the United States, Italy and Spain. The cDNA or gDNA used as material had been derived from T cells, B-cell-depleted T cells, or PBMCs.

Original handling: The authors estimated nucleated cell counts from reference gene primer amplification. The repertoire was sequenced with immunoSEQ multiplex PCR; TCRdb's copy has only in-frame clones and lacks some. V, J and clone size are taken as reported in that table, and D and trimming were inferred from the DNA itself. Among roughly 51,000 clones listed, approximately 91% were seen once. This CDR3 has 15 residues. V shed 3 bases, J shed 4 bases, and the junction held 4 bases outside the gene matches. The germline gives CDR1 SGHDN, CDR2 FVKESK. The sequencing input was peripheral blood. This clonotype originated in a woman aged 55 to 70 with active or convalescent COVID-19. This rearrangement joins TRBV14 to TRBJ2-1, with 9 bases matching TRBD2. Written as DNA, the CDR3 is TGTGCCAGCAGCCAGCCGACTAGCGGATACAATGAGCAGTTCTTC. It codes for CASSQPTSGYNEQFF. Drawing the rest from reference TRBV14 and TRBJ2-1, the complete variable domain is EAGVTQFPSHSVIEKGQTVTLRCDPISGHDNLYWYRRVMGKEIKFLLHFVKESKQDESGMPNNRFLAERTGGTYSTLKVQPAELEDSGVYFCASSQPTSGYNEQFFGPGTRLTVL.